This entry lists 18 T cell receptor beta chains sequenced from one sample in a study of CD8 T cells in Susac syndrome. Random hexamers were used to reverse transcribe an amount of roughly 0.45 to 1 ug RNA. TCRdb independently ran MiXCR on the immunoSEQ multiplex PCR reads; one entry per CDR3 protein. The sample has about 150,000 distinct CDR3 sequences; about 91% are singletons. Sequenced material: CD4+ T cells from PBMCs. These receptors originate from a human donor in good health.

The V call is TRBV7-2, the J call TRBJ1-3; D unclear. Germline V CDR1 and CDR2: SGHTA, FQGNSA. The CDR3 has 14 residues. The V and J ends lost 0 bases and 2 bases respectively, with 5 bases between them. CDR3 loop: CASSLARTGNTIYF. The CDR3 bases are TGTGCCAGCAGCTTAGCACGGACTGGAAACACCATATATTTT.

This clonotype was seen a single time. J is TRBJ2-5 and V is TRBV30, with D perhaps matching TRBD2 (6 bases). Trimming cost V 5 bases and J 5 bases, with 15 bases left between them. CDR3 length: 13 residues. Per germline, CDR1 GTSNPN and CDR2 SVGIG (reference sequence). The DNA of the CDR3 is TGTGCCTGGGGTAAGGGGAGCGGGGAGACCCAGTACTTC. The encoded protein is CAWGKGSGETQYF.

This rearrangement joins TRBV18 to TRBJ2-7; 10 nucleotides align to TRBD2. The J segment lost 2 bases and the V segment lost 5 bases, leaving 6 bases of the junction unmatched. The CDR3 consists of 15 residues. Germline CDR1 KGHSH, CDR2 LQKENI. CDR3 sequence (DNA): TGTGCCAGCTCAACGCGACTAGCGGGTACCTACGAGCAGTACTTC. Translation: CASSTRLAGTYEQYF.

The count of this clonotype is one. The rearrangement joins TRBV6-2 or TRBV6-3 to TRBJ1-2; 8 bases match TRBD1. The CDR3 length is 14 residues. V lost 6 bases and J lost 8; bases outside the gene matches: 11. Germline V gene data show CDR1 as MNHEY and CDR2 as SVGEGT. The CDR3 here is CASRTLRTGRGYTF. CDR3 sequence (DNA): TGTGCCAGCAGAACCCTCCGGACAGGGAGGGGCTACACCTTC.

This chain links TRBV6-1 with TRBJ2-7, with unresolved D. CDR3 size: 13 residues. CDR1 is MNHNS and CDR2 is SASEGT in the germline V gene. V was trimmed by 3 bases and J by 6 bases, leaving 12 bases between them. The CDR3 DNA reads TGTGCCAGCAGTGACGTTCTGGGAAGCGAGCAGTACTTC. Its translation is CASSDVLGSEQYF.

The V and J genes are TRBV28 and TRBJ1-1; 7 bases match TRBD1. Germline trimming cut 5 bases from V and 10 bases from J; bases unmatched to any gene: 10. Germline V gene lookup returns CDR1 MDHEN and CDR2 SYDVKM. This CDR3 is built from 13 residues. The CDR3 nucleotides are TGTGCCAGCAGTGGGGGGACGACAGGGCGAGCTTTCTTT. It yields the protein CASSGGTTGRAFF.

V and J are TRBV29-1 and TRBJ1-4, with a tentative D call TRBD1 (5 bases). The CDR3 runs to 15 residues. The germline V and J ends were trimmed by 5 bases and 4 bases, with 17 bases remaining between them. Germline assignment: CDR1 SQVTM and CDR2 ANQGSEA. The CDR3 bases are TGCAGCGTTAGGTTGGCGGGGCCACATAATGAAAAACTGTTTTTT. Translation: CSVRLAGPHNEKLFF.

CDR3 residues: CASSHDKGLADYNEQFF. The CDR3 nucleotides read TGCGCCAGCAGCCATGATAAGGGACTAGCGGACTACAATGAGCAGTTCTTC. The rearrangement links TRBV4-3 to TRBJ2-1; TRBD2 matches at 11 bases. V lost 3 bases and J lost 3; bases outside the gene matches: 7. Germline CDR1 and CDR2: LGHNA and YSLEER. The CDR3 totals 17 residues.

The chain combines TRBV27 with TRBJ1-2; 9 nucleotides agree with TRBD1. Germline values: CDR1 MNHEY, CDR2 SMNVEV (reference sequence). V was clipped by 6 bases and J by 7 bases; unmatched bases: 6. This CDR3 has 13 amino acids. The CDR3 DNA reads as TGTGCCAGCAGATACACAGGGGGCTCTGGCTACACCTTC. This gives the protein CASRYTGGSGYTF.

The table lists this clonotype with a count of one. The chain carries TRBV5-1 and TRBJ2-3; 10 bases are shared with TRBD1. Germline V lookup: CDR1 SGHRS, CDR2 YFSETQ. There are 15 residues in the CDR3. The ends lost 2 bases at V and 5 bases at J; junction bases unmatched: 5. The CDR3 is CASSFRQGAKDTQYF. The CDR3 region has the DNA TGCGCCAGCAGCTTCCGACAGGGGGCTAAAGATACGCAGTATTTT. Based on the CDR3 plus reference TRBV5-1 and TRBJ2-3, the full variable domain is KAGVTQTPRYLIKTRGQQVTLSCSPISGHRSVSWYQQTPGQGLQFLFEYFSETQRNKGNFPGRFSGRQFSNSRSEMNVSTLELGDSALYLCASSFRQGAKDTQYFGPGTRLTVL.

V and J are TRBV7-2 and TRBJ2-3; unclear D gene. Germline loops: CDR1 SGHTA, CDR2 FQGNSA. The V end was cut by 0 bases, the J end by 6 bases, with 16 bases between. CDR3 length equals 16 residues. CDR3 in amino acids: CASSLARGPLRDTQYF. The CDR3 DNA is TGTGCCAGCAGCTTAGCGCGAGGCCCCCTGAGGGATACGCAGTATTTT.

The chain uses TRBV5-1 and TRBJ2-5; 9 bases are a match to TRBD2. This CDR3 comprises 15 residues. V was clipped by 2 bases and J by 1 base; unmatched bases: 3. Germline CDR1 is SGHRS and CDR2 is YFSETQ. CDR3 bases: TGCGCCAGCAGCTTTTCTAGCGGGGCCCAAGAGACCCAGTACTTC. It yields the protein CASSFSSGAQETQYF.

The chain couples TRBV19 to TRBJ1-5; D uncertain. This CDR3 comprises 17 residues. Between the trimmed V and J ends, which lost 5 bases and 0 bases, there was a span of 17 bases. Germline V gene lookup returns CDR1 LNHDA and CDR2 SQIVND (reference sequence). DNA for the CDR3: TGTGCCAGTAGTTCCCGCCCCCAGCGGACTAGCAATCAGCCCCAGCATTTT. Translating gives CASSSRPQRTSNQPQHF.

This chain joins TRBV20-1 and TRBJ2-7, with no clear D. Looked up from germline, CDR1 is DFQATT and CDR2 is SNEGSKA (reference sequence). V lost 0 bases to trimming and J lost 3 bases, with 6 bases between them. The CDR3 length is 12 residues. CDR3 amino acids: CSARDRRYEQYF. CDR3 DNA: TGCAGTGCTAGAGATCGGCGCTACGAGCAGTACTTC.

This clonotype appeared a few times. The chain recombines TRBV18 with TRBJ2-1, with TRBD2 matching over 9 bases. Germline CDR1 KGHSH, CDR2 LQKENI. The CDR3 totals 16 residues. V lost 3 bases to trimming and J lost 8 bases; unmatched junction nucleotides: 11. CDR3 nucleotide sequence: TGTGCCAGCTCACCCCGGGGACTAGCCTCCCTCGATGAGCAGTTCTTC. It yields the protein CASSPRGLASLDEQFF.

This CDR3 is CASSRTGRARDEQFF. The CDR3 DNA sequence: TGTGCCAGTAGTAGGACAGGGCGAGCTCGGGATGAGCAGTTCTTC. The chain is built from TRBV19 and TRBJ2-1; 8 bases map to TRBD1. The ends lost 4 bases at V and 8 bases at J; junction bases unmatched: 10. CDR3 length equals 15 residues. Germline-derived CDR1 and CDR2 are LNHDA and SQIVND (reference sequence).

This chain joins TRBV4-1 and TRBJ2-5; D ambiguous. CDR3 size: 14 residues. Trimming removed 5 bases at V and 4 bases at J, with 14 bases between. Germline V CDR1 and CDR2: MGHRA, YSYEKL. CDR3 region: CASSARWPRETQYF. DNA for the CDR3: TGCGCCAGCAGCGCCCGATGGCCCCGAGAGACCCAGTACTTC.

The genes are TRBV29-1 and TRBJ1-1; tentatively, D is TRBD1 (5 bases). Germline values: CDR1 SQVTM, CDR2 ANQGSEA. The CDR3 has 13 amino acids. The germline V and J ends were trimmed by 0 bases and 8 bases, with 13 bases remaining between them. CDR3 sequence reads: CSVEERLRGEAFF. CDR3 bases: TGCAGCGTTGAAGAGAGGTTACGGGGCGAAGCTTTCTTT.